Listed below are T cell receptor beta chains from one sample, sequenced in a study of Ad26.COV2.S vaccination and SARS-CoV-2 variants. Clones were sequenced by immunoSEQ multiplex PCR, and TCRdb holds only the in-frame ones, with some missing. Of about 330,000 clones listed, around 90% were seen once; the top ten hold around 5%. Sequencing was performed on peripheral blood, taken in a trial of Ad26.COV2.S vaccine versus placebo. The receptors shown here come from a person aged 18 to 65 who received the Ad26.COV2.S COVID-19 vaccine or a placebo. The CDR3 runs from the conserved cysteine through the conserved F or W. D genes are given only for firm matches. Some rows mark clone size as missing; the rest say once, few, many or name a class of expanded clone.

size: once; V: TRBV10-1; D: -; J: TRBJ2-7; DNA: TGCGCCAGCAGTGGACAAAGCACCTACGAGCAGTACTTC; CDR3: CASSGQSTYEQYF
size: -; V: TRBV5-6; D: TRBD1; J: TRBJ1-1; DNA: TGTGCCAGCAGCCCGGACAGGGTCACTGAAGCTTTCTTT; CDR3: CASSPDRVTEAFF
size: -; V: TRBV7-9; D: -; J: TRBJ2-3; DNA: TGTGCCAGCAGCCGAATTTCTAGCGTCACAGATACGCAGTATTTT; CDR3: CASSRISSVTDTQYF
size: -; V: TRBV12-3/TRBV12-4; D: -; J: TRBJ1-1; DNA: TGTGCCAGCACCCTGGACGCAAACACTGAAGCTTTCTTT; CDR3: CASTLDANTEAFF
size: -; V: TRBV18; D: -; J: TRBJ2-5; DNA: TGTGCCAGCTCACGAAACAGGAAGGAGACCCAGTACTTC; CDR3: CASSRNRKETQYF
size: -; V: TRBV7-3; D: -; J: TRBJ1-2; DNA: TGTGCCAGCAGCTCAGGGGTCGGTGGCTACACCTTC; CDR3: CASSSGVGGYTF
size: -; V: TRBV7-8; D: -; J: TRBJ2-3; DNA: TGTGCCAGCGGGGCCAAGGCGGCTAGCACAGATACGCAGTATTTT; CDR3: CASGAKAASTDTQYF
size: -; V: TRBV20-1; D: -; J: TRBJ2-5; DNA: TGCAGTGCTAGTTTTGAGGACAGCCAAGAGACCCAGTACTTC; CDR3: CSASFEDSQETQYF
size: -; V: TRBV30; D: TRBD1; J: TRBJ1-6; DNA: TGTGCCTGGACAGGGGGGAATTCACCCCTCCACTTT; CDR3: CAWTGGNSPLHF
size: -; V: TRBV18; D: TRBD1; J: TRBJ2-5; DNA: TGTGCCAGCTCACCGGGACAGAGCCAAGAGACCCAGTACTTC; CDR3: CASSPGQSQETQYF
size: -; V: TRBV7-3; D: TRBD1; J: TRBJ2-2; DNA: TGTGCCAGCAGCTGGACAGGGGGCGGCGGGGAGCTGTTTTTT; CDR3: CASSWTGGGGELFF
size: -; V: TRBV27; D: -; J: TRBJ2-7; DNA: TGTGCCAGCAGAAGTTGGGGAGAGAGTGGCTACGAGCAGTACTTC; CDR3: CASRSWGESGYEQYF
size: -; V: TRBV6-5; D: -; J: TRBJ2-5; DNA: TGTGCCAGCAGTTACGTTGGGACATCCCAAGAGACCCAGTACTTC; CDR3: CASSYVGTSQETQYF
size: -; V: TRBV11-2; D: -; J: TRBJ2-5; DNA: TGTGCCAGCAGCTTAGTGGCAAACCAAGAGACCCAGTACTTC; CDR3: CASSLVANQETQYF
size: -; V: TRBV7-9; D: TRBD2; J: TRBJ2-1; DNA: TGTGCCAGCAGCTTAGCAGGGGCCGGGACTAGCGGGAGGGGTGAGCAGTTCTTC; CDR3: CASSLAGAGTSGRGEQFF
size: -; V: TRBV4-3; D: -; J: TRBJ2-5; DNA: TGCGCCAGCAGCCAAGTCCGGACAGCCCCCAGGGGGACCCAGTACTTC; CDR3: CASSQVRTAPRGTQYF
size: -; V: TRBV6-6; D: -; J: TRBJ1-2; DNA: TGTGCCAGCAGTTACTCTAGGCAGGGTCCTAATGGCTACACCTTC; CDR3: CASSYSRQGPNGYTF
size: once; V: TRBV9; D: -; J: TRBJ2-1; DNA: TGTGCCAGCAATTCGGGAGAGTCGTACAATGAGCAGTTCTTC; CDR3: CASNSGESYNEQFF
size: once; V: TRBV3-1/TRBV3-2; D: -; J: TRBJ1-5; DNA: TGTGCCAGCAGCCAAGATGTTAGTGTTAAGCCCCAGCATTTT; CDR3: CASSQDVSVKPQHF
size: -; V: TRBV5-1; D: TRBD1; J: TRBJ1-1; DNA: TGCGCCAGCAGCTTCGGGAGAGGGACAGCAAACACTGAAGCTTTCTTT; CDR3: CASSFGRGTANTEAFF
size: -; V: TRBV6-2/TRBV6-3; D: -; J: TRBJ2-1; DNA: TGTGCCAGCAGTTTTCGGTGGGAGAATGAGCAGTTCTTC; CDR3: CASSFRWENEQFF
size: -; V: TRBV3-1/TRBV3-2; D: -; J: TRBJ2-7; DNA: TGTGCCAGCAGCCCGAGTACCTACGAGCAGTACTTC; CDR3: CASSPSTYEQYF
size: -; V: TRBV5-1; D: -; J: TRBJ1-4; DNA: TGCGCCAGCAGCCCTATCCGGGGGGGCACTAATGAAAAACTGTTTTTT; CDR3: CASSPIRGGTNEKLFF
size: -; V: TRBV30; D: TRBD1; J: TRBJ1-4; DNA: TGTGCCTGGGGGGAGGACAGGGTATTAGGGGAAAAACTGTTTTTT; CDR3: CAWGEDRVLGEKLFF
size: -; V: TRBV25-1; D: -; J: TRBJ1-2; DNA: TGTGCCAGCAGTGAATGGGGGGCGCGGAACTATGGCTACACCTTC; CDR3: CASSEWGARNYGYTF
size: -; V: TRBV21-1; D: -; J: TRBJ1-2; DNA: TGTGCCAGCCACAAACGACACACAACCTTC; CDR3: CASHKRHTTF
size: -; V: TRBV19; D: -; J: TRBJ1-1; DNA: TGTGCCAGTAGTCTTACCCCGACAGGCATGAACACTGAAGCTTTCTTT; CDR3: CASSLTPTGMNTEAFF
size: -; V: TRBV28; D: TRBD1; J: TRBJ1-3; DNA: TGTGCCAGCAGTCGTCCTTTCACTAGAAACCAGGGGGCAGCTGGAAACACCATATATTTT; CDR3: CASSRPFTRNQGAAGNTIYF
size: -; V: TRBV12-3/TRBV12-4; D: -; J: TRBJ2-7; DNA: TGTGCCAGCAGCGGACCACCCTCCTACGAGCAGTACTTC; CDR3: CASSGPPSYEQYF
size: few; V: TRBV4-1; D: TRBD1; J: TRBJ1-1; DNA: TGCGCCAGCAGCCAGACCGGGACAGCCGCCCTTTATGCTTTCTTT; CDR3: CASSQTGTAALYAFF
size: -; V: TRBV7-2; D: -; J: TRBJ1-2; DNA: TGTGCCAGCACCGAATACGGGGGCGGCTACACCTTC; CDR3: CASTEYGGGYTF